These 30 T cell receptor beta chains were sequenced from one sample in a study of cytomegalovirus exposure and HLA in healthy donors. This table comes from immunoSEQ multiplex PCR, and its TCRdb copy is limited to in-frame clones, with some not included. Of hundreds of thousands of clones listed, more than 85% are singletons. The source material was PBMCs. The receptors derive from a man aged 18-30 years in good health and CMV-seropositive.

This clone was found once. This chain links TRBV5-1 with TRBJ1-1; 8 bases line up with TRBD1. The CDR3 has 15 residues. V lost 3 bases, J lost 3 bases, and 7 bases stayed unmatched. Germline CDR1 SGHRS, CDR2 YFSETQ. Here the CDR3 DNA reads TGCGCCAGCAGCTGGTCTACAGGGGGTGACACTGAAGCTTTCTTT. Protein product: CASSWSTGGDTEAFF.

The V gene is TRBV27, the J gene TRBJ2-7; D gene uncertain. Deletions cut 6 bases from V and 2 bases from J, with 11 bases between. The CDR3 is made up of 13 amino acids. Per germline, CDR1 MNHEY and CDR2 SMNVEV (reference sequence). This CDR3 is CASRPTDTYEQYF. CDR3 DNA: TGTGCCAGCAGGCCCACAGACACCTACGAGCAGTACTTC.

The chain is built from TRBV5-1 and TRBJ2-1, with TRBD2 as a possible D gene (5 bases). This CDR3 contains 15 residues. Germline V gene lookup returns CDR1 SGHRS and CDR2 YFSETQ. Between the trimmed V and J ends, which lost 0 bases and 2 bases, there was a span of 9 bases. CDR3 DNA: TGCGCCAGCAGCTTGGACGGGGAAGCCTACAATGAGCAGTTCTTC. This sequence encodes CASSLDGEAYNEQFF.

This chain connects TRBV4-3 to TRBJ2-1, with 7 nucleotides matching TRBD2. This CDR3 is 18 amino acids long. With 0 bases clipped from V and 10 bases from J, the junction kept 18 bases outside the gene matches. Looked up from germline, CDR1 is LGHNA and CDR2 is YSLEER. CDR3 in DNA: TGCGCCAGCAGCCAAGATTGGGGCTGGGGCGGGAGCTCCGAAGAGCAGTTCTTC. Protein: CASSQDWGWGGSSEEQFF.

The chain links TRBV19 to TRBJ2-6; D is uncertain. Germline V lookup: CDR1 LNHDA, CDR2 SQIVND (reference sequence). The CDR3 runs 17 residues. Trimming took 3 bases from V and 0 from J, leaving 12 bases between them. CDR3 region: CASSMSGSLSGANVLTF. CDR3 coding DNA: TGTGCCAGTAGTATGAGTGGCAGCCTCTCTGGGGCCAACGTCCTGACTTTC.

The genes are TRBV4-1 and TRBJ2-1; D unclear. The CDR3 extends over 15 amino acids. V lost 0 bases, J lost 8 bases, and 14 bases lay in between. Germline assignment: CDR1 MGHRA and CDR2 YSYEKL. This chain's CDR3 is CASSQEWGSPYEQFF. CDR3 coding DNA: TGCGCCAGCAGCCAAGAGTGGGGTTCCCCTTATGAGCAGTTCTTC.

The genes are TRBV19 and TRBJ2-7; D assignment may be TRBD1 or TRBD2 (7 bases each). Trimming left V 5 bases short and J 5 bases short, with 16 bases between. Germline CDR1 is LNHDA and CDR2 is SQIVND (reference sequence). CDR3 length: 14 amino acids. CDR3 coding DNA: TGTGCCAGTAGTCCCTCAGGGGGGGTCCACGAGCAGTACTTC. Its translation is CASSPSGGVHEQYF.

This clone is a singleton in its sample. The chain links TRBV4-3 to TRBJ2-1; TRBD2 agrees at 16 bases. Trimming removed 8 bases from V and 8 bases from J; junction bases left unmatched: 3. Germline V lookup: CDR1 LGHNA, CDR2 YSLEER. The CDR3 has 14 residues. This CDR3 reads CASGGLAGGDEQFF. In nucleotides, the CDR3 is TGCGCCAGCGGGGGACTAGCGGGAGGGGATGAGCAGTTCTTC.

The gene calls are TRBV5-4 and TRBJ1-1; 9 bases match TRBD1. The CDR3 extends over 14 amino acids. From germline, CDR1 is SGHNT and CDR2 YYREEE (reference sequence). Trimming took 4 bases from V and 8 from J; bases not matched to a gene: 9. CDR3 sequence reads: CASSPGQGFREAFF. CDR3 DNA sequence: TGTGCCAGCAGCCCGGGACAGGGATTCAGAGAAGCTTTCTTT.

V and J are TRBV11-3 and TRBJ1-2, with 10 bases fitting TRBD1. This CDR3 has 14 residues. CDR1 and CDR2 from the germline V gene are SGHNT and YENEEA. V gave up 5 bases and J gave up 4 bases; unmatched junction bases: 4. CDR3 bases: TGTGCCAGCAGCCCTGGACAGGGGGTCTATGGCTACACCTTC. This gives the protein CASSPGQGVYGYTF.

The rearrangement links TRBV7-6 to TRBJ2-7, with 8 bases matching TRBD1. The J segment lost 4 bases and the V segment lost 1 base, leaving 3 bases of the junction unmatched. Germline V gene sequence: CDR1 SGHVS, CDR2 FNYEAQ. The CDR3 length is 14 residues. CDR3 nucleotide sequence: TGTGCCAGCAGCTTAGGACAGGGGAAATACGAGCAGTACTTC. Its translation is CASSLGQGKYEQYF. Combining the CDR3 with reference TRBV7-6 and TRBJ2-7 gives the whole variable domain GAGVSQSPRYKVTKRGQDVALRCDPISGHVSLYWYRQALGQGPEFLTYFNYEAQQDKSGLPNDRFSAERPEGSISTLTIQRTEQRDSAMYRCASSLGQGKYEQYFGPGTRLTVT.

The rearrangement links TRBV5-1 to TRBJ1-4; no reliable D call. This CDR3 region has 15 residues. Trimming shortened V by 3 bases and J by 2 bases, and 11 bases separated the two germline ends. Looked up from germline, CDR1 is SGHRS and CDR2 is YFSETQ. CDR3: CASSSTPGTNEKLFF. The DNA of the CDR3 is TGCGCCAGCAGCTCAACTCCTGGTACTAATGAAAAACTGTTTTTT. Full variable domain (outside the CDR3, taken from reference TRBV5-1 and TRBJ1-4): KAGVTQTPRYLIKTRGQQVTLSCSPISGHRSVSWYQQTPGQGLQFLFEYFSETQRNKGNFPGRFSGRQFSNSRSEMNVSTLELGDSALYLCASSSTPGTNEKLFFGSGTQLSVL.

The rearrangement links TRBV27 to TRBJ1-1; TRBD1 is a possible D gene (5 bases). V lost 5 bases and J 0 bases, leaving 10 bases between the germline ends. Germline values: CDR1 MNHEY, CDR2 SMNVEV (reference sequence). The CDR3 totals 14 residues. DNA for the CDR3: TGTGCCAGCAGTCATGGGGACCTGAACACTGAAGCTTTCTTT. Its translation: CASSHGDLNTEAFF.

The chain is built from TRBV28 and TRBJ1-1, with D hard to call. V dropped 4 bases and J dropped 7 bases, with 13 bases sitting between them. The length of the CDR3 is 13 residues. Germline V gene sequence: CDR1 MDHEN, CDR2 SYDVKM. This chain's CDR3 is CASSSTDTFEAFF. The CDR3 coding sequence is TGTGCCAGCAGTTCCACCGACACCTTTGAAGCTTTCTTT.

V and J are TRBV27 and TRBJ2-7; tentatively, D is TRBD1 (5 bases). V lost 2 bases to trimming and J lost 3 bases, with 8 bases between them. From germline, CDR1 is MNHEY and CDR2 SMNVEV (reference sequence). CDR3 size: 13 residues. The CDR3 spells CASSLGRVYEQYF. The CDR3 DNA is TGTGCCAGCAGTTTAGGCAGGGTCTACGAGCAGTACTTC.

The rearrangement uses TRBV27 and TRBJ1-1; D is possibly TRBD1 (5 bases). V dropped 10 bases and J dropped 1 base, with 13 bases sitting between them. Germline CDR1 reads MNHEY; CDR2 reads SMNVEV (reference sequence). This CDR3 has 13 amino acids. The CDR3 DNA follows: TGTGCCACCCTGGGACTCCCGAACACTGAAGCTTTCTTT. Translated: CATLGLPNTEAFF.

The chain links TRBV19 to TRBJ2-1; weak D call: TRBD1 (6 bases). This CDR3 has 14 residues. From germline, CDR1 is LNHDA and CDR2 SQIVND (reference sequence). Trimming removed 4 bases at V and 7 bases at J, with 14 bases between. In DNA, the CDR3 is TGTGCCAGTAGTACTGGTAACAGGGCGAATGAGCAGTTCTTC. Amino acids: CASSTGNRANEQFF.

This CDR3 reads CASSDQENTEAFF. CDR3 DNA: TGTGCCAGCAGTGACCAGGAGAACACTGAAGCTTTCTTT. The rearrangement links TRBV25-1 to TRBJ1-1, with D hard to call. This CDR3 comprises 13 residues. Germline assignment: CDR1 MGHDK and CDR2 SYGVNS. Trimming cost V 3 bases and J 1 base, with 6 bases left between them.

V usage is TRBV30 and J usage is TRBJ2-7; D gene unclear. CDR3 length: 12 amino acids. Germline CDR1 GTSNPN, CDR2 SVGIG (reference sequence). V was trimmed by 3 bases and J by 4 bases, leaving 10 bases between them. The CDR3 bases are TGTGCCTGGAGCGTAAGTAGGTACGAGCAGTACTTC. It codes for CAWSVSRYEQYF.

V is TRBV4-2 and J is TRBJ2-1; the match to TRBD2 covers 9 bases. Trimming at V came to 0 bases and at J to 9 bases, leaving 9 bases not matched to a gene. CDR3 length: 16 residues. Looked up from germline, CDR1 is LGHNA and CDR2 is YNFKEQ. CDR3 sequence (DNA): TGTGCCAGCAGCCAAGAGCGGCGGGAGGGCCTCGGTGAGCAGTTCTTC. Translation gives CASSQERREGLGEQFF.

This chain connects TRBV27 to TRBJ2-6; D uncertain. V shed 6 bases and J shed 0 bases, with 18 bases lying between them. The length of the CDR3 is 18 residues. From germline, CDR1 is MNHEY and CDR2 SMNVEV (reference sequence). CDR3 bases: TGTGCCAGCAGCCCTCAGGACCCATGGAGCTCTGGGGCCAACGTCCTGACTTTC. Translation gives CASSPQDPWSSGANVLTF.

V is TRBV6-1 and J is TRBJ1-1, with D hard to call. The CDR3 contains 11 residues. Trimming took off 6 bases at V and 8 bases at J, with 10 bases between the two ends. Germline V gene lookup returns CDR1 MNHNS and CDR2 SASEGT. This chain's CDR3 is CASREGLEAFF. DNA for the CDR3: TGTGCCAGCAGGGAGGGCTTAGAAGCTTTCTTT.

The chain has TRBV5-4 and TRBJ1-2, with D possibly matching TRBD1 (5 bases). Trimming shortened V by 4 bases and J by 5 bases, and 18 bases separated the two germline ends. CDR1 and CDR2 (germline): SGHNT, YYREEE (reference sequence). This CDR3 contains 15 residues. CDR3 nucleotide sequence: TGTGCCAGCAGCCCAGGGATCGAGGAGGGGTATGGCTACACCTTC. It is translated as CASSPGIEEGYGYTF.

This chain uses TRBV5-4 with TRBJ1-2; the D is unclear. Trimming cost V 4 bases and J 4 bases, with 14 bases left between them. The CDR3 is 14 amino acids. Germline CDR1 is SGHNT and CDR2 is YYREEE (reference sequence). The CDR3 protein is CASSPRGVPYGYTF. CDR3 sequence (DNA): TGTGCCAGCAGCCCCCGCGGGGTGCCCTATGGCTACACCTTC.

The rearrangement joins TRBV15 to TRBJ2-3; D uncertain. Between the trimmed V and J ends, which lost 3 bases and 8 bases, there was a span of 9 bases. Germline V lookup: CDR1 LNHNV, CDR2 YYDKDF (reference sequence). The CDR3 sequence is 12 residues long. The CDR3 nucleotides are TGTGCCACCAGCAGCCTTGTGGGTACGCAGTATTTT. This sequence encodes CATSSLVGTQYF.

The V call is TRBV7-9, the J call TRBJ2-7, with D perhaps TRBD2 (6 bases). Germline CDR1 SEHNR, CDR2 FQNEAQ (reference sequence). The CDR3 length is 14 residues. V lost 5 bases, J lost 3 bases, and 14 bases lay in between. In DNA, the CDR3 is TGTGCCAGCAGCCCCCCTGGAGGGAGCTACGAGCAGTACTTC. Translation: CASSPPGGSYEQYF.

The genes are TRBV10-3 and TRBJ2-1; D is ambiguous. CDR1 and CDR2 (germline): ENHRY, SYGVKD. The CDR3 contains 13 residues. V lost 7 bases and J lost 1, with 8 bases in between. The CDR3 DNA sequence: TGTGCCATCAAGGAGTCTTCCTACAATGAGCAGTTCTTC. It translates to CAIKESSYNEQFF.

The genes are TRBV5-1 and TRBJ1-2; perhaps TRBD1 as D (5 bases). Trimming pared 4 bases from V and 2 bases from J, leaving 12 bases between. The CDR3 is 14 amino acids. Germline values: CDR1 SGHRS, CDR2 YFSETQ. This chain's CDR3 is CASSTWDGNYGYTF. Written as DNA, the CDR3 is TGCGCCAGCAGCACCTGGGACGGGAACTATGGCTACACCTTC.

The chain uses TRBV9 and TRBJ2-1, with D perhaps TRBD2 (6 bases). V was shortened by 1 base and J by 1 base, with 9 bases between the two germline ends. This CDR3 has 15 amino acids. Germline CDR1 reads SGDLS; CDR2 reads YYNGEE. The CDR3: CASSVTGASYNEQFF. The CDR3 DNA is TGTGCCAGCAGCGTAACGGGAGCTTCCTACAATGAGCAGTTCTTC.

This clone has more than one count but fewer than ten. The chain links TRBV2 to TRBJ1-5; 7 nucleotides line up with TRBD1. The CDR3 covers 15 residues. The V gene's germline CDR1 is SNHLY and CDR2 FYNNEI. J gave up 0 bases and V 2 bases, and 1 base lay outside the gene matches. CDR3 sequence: CASSEQGVSNQPQHF. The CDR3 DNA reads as TGTGCCAGCAGTGAACAGGGGGTTAGCAATCAGCCCCAGCATTTT.